Sequencing of this T cell receptor beta chain was carried out in a study of blood T cell repertoires in COVID-19. At the level of the study: Sites in the United States, Italy and Spain provided acute and convalescent COVID-19 samples.

The study recruited people aged about 18 to 89 years across about two dozen US areas. Recovered Cohort 3 donors showed two negative PCRs, clearance, or symptom resolution. In the original analysis: The authors estimated nucleated cell counts from reference gene primer amplification. TCRdb keeps only in-frame clones here, not all; method: immunoSEQ multiplex PCR. The V and J calls and clone size are taken from that table; D and trimming were inferred from the DNA. The top ten clones hold about 1.7% of a sample with around 290,000 clones, under 90% of them seen once. Germline CDR1 and CDR2: DFQATT and SNEGSKA (reference sequence). The CDR3 has 11 amino acids. The germline V and J ends were trimmed by 6 bases and 6 bases, with 9 bases remaining between them.

The sequence was obtained from a middle-aged woman who had recovered from COVID-19. This sequence joins TRBV20-1 and TRBJ2-1; D unresolved. The sequenced sample consisted of PBMCs or T cells enriched from blood (not recorded which). The CDR3 loop is CSAVYGNEQFF. The CDR3 coding sequence is TGCAGTGCCGTCTATGGCAATGAGCAGTTCTTC.